This T cell receptor beta chain was sequenced in a study of CD8 T cells in Susac syndrome. Concerning this clonotype: Its specificity is not known.

Study results and limitations: A relatively small number of individuals underwent TCR sequencing and HLA analysis.

TCR beta sequencing was performed on blood CD8+ and CD4+ T cells. Healthy donors acted as controls, with matching for age and sex. It was negative isolation that provided the CD8+ and CD4+ T cells, whereas TEMRA cells were enriched by FACS. The RNA, about 0.5 to 1 ug, was put through reverse transcription using random hexamers. TCRdb re-called the immunoSEQ multiplex PCR reads through MiXCR, storing one row per CDR3 protein. The sample shows approximately 150,000 distinct CDR3 sequences, under 95% of them seen only once. With 3 bases removed from V and 4 bases from J, the gap between germline ends came to 8 bases. The germline gives CDR1 SGHRS, CDR2 YFSETQ. The CDR3 is 13 residues long.

The sequenced material came from CD4+ T cells from PBMCs. The TCR was taken from a human donor in good health. V gene TRBV5-1 combines with J gene TRBJ2-1; D gene uncertain. CDR3 sequence: CASSSSEYNEQFF. The CDR3, as DNA: TGCGCCAGCAGCTCGTCGGAATACAATGAGCAGTTCTTC.